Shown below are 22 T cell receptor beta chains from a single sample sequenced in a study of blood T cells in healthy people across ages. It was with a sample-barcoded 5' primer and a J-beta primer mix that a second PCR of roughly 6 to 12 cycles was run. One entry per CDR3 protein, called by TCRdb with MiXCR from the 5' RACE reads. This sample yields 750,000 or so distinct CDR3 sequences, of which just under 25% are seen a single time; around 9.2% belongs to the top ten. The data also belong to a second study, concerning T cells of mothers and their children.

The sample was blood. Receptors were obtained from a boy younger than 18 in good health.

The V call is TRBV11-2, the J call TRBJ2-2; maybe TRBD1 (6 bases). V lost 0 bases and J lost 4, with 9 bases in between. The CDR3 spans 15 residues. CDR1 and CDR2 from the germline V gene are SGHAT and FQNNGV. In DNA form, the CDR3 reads TGTGCCAGCAGCTTAGAGTCAGGGGCCACCGGGGAGCTGTTTTTT. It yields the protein CASSLESGATGELFF. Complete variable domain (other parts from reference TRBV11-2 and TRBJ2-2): EAGVAQSPRYKIIEKRQSVAFWCNPISGHATLYWYQQILGQGPKLLIQFQNNGVVDDSQLPKDRFSAERLKGVDSTLKIQPAKLEDSAVYLCASSLESGATGELFFGEGSRLTVL.

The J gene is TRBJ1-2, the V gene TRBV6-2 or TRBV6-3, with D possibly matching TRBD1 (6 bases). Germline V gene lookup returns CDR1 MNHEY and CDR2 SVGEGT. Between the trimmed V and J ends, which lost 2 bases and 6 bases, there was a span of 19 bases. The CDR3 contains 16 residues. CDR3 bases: TGTGCCAGCAGTTACCTACCGACGGACAGCGGGCATGGCTACACCTTC. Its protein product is CASSYLPTDSGHGYTF.

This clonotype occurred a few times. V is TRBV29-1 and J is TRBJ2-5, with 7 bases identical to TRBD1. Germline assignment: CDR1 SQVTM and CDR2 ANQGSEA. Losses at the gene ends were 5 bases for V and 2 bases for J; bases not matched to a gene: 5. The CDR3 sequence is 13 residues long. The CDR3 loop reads CSVRGQLQETQYF. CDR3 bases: TGCAGCGTTCGGGGACAGTTACAAGAGACCCAGTACTTC. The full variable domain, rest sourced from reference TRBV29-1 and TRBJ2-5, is SAVISQKPSRDICQRGTSLTIQCQVDSQVTMMFWYRQQPGQSLTLIATANQGSEATYESGFVIDKFPISRPNLTFSTLTVSNMSPEDSSIYLCSVRGQLQETQYFGPGTRLLVL.

The CDR3: CASIYVDGGGETQYF. CDR3 in DNA: TGTGCCAGCATCTACGTTGACGGAGGGGGAGAGACCCAGTACTTC. The rearrangement links TRBV2 to TRBJ2-5; TRBD1 or TRBD2 may be the D gene (6 bases each). V lost 7 bases and J lost 4, with 19 bases in between. CDR1 is SNHLY and CDR2 is FYNNEI in the germline V gene. This CDR3 has 15 residues.

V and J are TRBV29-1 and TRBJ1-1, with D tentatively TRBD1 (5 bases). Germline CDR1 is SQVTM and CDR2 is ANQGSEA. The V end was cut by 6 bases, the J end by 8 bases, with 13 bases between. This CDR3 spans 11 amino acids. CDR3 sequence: CSVATVHEAFF. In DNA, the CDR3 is TGCAGCGTAGCGACAGTTCACGAAGCTTTCTTT.

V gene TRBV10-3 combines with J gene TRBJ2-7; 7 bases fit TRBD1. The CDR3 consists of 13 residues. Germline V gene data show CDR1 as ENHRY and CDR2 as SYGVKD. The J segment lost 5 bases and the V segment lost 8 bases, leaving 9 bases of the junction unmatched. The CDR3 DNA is TGTGCCATCGGACAGGATCAATGGGACGAGCAGTACTTC. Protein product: CAIGQDQWDEQYF.

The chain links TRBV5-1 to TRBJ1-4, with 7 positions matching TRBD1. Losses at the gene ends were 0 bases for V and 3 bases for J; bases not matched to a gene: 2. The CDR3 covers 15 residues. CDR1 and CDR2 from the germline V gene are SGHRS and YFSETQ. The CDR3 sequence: CASSLGDRSNEKLFF. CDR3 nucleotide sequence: TGCGCCAGCAGCTTGGGGGACAGATCTAATGAAAAACTGTTTTTT.

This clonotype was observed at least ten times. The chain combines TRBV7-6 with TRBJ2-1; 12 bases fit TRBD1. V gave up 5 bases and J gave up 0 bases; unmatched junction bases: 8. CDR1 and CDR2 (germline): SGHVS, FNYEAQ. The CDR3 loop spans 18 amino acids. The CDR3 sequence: CASSHRDRGLSSYNEQFF. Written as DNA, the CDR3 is TGTGCCAGCAGCCACCGGGACAGGGGGCTCTCCTCCTACAATGAGCAGTTCTTC.

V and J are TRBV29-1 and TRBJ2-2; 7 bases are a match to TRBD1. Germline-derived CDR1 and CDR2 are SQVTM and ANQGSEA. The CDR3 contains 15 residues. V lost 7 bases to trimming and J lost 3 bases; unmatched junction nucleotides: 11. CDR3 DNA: TGCAGCGCCTATCAAGGGACAGTCTACACCGGGGAGCTGTTTTTT. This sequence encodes CSAYQGTVYTGELFF.

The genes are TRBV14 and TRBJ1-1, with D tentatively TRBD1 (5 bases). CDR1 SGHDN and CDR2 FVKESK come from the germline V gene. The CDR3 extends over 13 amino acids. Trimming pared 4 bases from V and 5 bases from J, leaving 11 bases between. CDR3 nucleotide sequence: TGTGCCAGCAGCCTAGGGGTACAAACTGAAGCTTTCTTT. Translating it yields CASSLGVQTEAFF.

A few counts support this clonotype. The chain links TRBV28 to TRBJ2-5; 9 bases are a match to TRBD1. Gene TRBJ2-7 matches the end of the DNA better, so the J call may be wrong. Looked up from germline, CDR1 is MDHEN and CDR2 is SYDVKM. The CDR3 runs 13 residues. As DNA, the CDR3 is TGTGCCAGTACCGGGACAGGGTATTACGAGCAGTACTTC. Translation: CASTGTGYYEQYF.

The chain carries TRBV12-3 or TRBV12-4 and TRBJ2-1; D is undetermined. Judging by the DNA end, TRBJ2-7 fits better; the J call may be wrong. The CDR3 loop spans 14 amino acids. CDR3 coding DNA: TGTGCCAGCAGTTTAGATGGGATGCCCTACGAGCAGTACTTC. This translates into CASSLDGMPYEQYF.

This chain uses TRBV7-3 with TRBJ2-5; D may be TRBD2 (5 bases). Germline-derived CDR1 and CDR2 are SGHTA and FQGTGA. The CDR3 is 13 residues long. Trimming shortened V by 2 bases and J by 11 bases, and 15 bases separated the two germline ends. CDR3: CASSLSQLGEQYF. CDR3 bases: TGTGCCAGCAGCTTATCCCAGCTGGGAGAGCAGTACTTC.

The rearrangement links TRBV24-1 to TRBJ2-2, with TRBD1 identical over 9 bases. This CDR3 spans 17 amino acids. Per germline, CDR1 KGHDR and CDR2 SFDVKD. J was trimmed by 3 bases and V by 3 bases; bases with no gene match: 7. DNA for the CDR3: TGTGCCACCAGTGATCCATCAACAGGGGGCGACACCGGGGAGCTGTTTTTT. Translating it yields CATSDPSTGGDTGELFF.

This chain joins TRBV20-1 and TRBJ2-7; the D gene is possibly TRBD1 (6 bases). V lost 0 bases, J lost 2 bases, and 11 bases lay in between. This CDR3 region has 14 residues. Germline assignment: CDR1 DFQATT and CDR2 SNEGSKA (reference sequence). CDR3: CSARDPRQAYEQYF. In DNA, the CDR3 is TGCAGTGCTAGAGATCCAAGACAGGCCTACGAGCAGTACTTC.

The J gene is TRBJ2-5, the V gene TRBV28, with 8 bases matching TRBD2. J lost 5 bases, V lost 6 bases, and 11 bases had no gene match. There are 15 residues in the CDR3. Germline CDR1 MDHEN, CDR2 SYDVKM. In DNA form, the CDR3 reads TGTGCCAGCAGAGGATCGGGAGCGGGAGTGGAGACCCAGTACTTC. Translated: CASRGSGAGVETQYF.

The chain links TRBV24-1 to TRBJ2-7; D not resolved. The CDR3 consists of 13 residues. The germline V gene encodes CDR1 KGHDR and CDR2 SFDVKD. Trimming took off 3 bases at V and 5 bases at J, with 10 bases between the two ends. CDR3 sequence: CATSDALGDEQYF. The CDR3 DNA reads TGTGCCACCAGTGATGCCCTAGGCGACGAGCAGTACTTC.

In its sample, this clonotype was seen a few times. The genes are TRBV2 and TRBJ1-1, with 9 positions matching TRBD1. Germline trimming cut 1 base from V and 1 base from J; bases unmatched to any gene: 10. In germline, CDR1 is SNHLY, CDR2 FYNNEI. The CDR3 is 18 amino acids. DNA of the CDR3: TGTGCCAGCAGTGAAGATCGGGACAGGGAGGACCAGAACACTGAAGCTTTCTTT. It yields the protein CASSEDRDREDQNTEAFF.

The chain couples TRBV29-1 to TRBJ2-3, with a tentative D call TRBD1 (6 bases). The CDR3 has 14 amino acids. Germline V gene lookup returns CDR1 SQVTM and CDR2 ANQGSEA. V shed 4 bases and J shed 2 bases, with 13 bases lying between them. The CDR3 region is CSVGRQVATDTQYF. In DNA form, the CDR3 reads TGCAGCGTTGGGAGACAGGTAGCCACAGATACGCAGTATTTT.

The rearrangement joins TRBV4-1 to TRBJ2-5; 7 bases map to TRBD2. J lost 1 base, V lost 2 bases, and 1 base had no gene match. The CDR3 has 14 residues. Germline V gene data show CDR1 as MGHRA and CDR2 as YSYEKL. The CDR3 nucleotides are TGCGCCAGCAGCCAACTAGCGGTCCAAGAGACCCAGTACTTC. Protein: CASSQLAVQETQYF.

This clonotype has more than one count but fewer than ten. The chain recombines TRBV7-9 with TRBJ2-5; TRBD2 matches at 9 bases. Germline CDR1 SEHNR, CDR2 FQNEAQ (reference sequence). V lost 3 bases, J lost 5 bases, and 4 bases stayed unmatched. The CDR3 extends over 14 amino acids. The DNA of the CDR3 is TGTGCCAGCAGCTTTTTAGCGGGAGTGGAGACCCAGTACTTC. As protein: CASSFLAGVETQYF.

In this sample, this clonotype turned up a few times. CDR3 protein: CSASRPLDTEAFF. CDR3 in DNA: TGCAGTGCCTCTCGGCCCTTAGACACTGAAGCTTTCTTT. The chain is built from TRBV20-1 and TRBJ1-1; D is uncertain. The CDR3 has 13 amino acids. The ends were cut back, 6 bases at V and 3 bases at J, with 14 bases in the middle. CDR1 is DFQATT and CDR2 is SNEGSKA in the germline V gene (reference sequence).